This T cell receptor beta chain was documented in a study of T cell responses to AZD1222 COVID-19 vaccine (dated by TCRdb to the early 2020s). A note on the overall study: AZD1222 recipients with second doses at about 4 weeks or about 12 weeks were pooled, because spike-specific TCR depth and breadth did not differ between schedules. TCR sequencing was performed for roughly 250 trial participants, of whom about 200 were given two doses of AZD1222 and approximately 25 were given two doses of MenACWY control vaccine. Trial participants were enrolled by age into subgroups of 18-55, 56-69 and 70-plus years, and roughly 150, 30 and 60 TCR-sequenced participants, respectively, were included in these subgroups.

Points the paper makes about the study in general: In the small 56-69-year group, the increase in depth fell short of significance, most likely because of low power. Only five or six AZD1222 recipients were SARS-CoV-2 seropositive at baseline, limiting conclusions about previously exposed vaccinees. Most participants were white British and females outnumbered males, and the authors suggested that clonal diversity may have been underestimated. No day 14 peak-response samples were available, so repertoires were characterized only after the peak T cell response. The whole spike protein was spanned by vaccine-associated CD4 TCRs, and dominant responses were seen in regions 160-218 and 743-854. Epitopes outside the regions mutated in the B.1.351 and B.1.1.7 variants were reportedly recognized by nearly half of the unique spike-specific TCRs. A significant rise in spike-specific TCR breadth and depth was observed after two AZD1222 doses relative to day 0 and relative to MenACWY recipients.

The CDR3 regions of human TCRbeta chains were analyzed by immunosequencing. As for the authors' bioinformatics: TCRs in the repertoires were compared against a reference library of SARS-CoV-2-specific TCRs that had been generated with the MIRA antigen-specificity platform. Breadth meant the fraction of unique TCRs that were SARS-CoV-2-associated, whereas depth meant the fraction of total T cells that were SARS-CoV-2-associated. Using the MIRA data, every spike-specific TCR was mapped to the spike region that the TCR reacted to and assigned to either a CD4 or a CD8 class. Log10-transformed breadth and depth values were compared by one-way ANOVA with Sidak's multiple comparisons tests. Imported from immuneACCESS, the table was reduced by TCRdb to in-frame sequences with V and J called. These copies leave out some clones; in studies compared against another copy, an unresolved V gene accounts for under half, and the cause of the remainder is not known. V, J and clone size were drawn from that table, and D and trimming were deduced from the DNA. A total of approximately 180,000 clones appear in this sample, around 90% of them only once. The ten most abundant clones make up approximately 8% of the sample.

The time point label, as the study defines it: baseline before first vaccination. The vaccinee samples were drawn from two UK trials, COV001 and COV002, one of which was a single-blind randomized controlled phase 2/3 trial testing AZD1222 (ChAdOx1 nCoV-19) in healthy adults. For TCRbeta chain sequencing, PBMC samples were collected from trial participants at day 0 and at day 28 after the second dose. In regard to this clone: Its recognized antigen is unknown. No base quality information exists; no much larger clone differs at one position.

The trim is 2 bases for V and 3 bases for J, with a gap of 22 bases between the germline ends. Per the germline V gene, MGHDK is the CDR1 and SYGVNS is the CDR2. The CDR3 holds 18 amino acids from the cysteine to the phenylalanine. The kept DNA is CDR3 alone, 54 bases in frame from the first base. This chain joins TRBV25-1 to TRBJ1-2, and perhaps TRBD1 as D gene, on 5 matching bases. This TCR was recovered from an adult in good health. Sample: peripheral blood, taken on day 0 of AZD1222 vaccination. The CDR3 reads CASSEDLSEGELYYGYTF. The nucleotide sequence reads TGTGCCAGCAGTGAAGATCTCTCGGAAGGGGAGCTATACTATGGCTACACCTTC.